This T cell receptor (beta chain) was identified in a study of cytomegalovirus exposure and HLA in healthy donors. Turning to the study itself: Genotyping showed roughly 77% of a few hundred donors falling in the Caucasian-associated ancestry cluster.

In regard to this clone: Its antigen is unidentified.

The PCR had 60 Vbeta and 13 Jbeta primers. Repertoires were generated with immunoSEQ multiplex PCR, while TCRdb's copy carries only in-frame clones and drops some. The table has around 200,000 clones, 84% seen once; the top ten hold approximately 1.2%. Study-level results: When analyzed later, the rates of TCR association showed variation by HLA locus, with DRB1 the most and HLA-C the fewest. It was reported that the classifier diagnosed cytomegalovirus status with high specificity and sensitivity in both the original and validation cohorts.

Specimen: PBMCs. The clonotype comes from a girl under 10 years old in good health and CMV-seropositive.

The CDR3 spells CASSKGRGPRYTGELFF. As DNA, the CDR3 is TGTGCCAGCAGCAAAGGGAGGGGGCCGAGGTACACCGGGGAGCTGTTTTTT. V usage is TRBV21-1 and J usage is TRBJ2-2; the table's D call, TRBD1, has no DNA check behind it. TRBV21-1 is termed a pseudogene. This CDR3 is 17 amino acids long.